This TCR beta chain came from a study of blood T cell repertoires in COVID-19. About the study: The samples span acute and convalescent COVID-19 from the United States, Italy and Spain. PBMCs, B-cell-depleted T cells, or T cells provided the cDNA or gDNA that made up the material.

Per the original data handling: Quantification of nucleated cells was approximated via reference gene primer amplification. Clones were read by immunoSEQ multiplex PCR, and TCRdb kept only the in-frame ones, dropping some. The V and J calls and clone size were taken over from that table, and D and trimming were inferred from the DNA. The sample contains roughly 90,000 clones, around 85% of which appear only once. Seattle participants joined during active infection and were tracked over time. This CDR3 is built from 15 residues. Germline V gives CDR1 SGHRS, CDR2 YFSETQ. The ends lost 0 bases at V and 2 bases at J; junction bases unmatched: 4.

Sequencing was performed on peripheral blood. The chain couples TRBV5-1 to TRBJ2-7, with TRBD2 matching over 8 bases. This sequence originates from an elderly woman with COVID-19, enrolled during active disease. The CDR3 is CASSLVAGPTYEQYF. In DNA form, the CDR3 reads TGCGCCAGCAGCTTGGTAGCGGGACCCACCTACGAGCAGTACTTC.